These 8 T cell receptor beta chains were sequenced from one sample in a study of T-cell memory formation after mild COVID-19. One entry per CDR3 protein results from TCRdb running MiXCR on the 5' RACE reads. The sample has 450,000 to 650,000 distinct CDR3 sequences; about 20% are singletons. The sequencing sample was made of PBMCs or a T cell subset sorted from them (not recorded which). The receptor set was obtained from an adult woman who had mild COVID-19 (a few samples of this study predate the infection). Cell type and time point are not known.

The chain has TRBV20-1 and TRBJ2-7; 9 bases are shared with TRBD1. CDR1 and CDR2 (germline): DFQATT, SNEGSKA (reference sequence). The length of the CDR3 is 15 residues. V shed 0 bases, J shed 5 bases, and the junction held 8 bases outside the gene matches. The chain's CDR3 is CSARDPGQGLNEQYF. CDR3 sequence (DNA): TGCAGTGCTAGAGACCCGGGACAGGGTTTAAACGAGCAGTACTTC.

Here the CDR3 reads CASNRDMVETQYF. The CDR3 DNA reads TGTGCCAGCAACCGGGACATGGTAGAGACCCAGTACTTC. The chain combines TRBV6-2 or TRBV6-3 with TRBJ2-5; perhaps TRBD1 as D (6 bases). This CDR3 is 13 amino acids long. The germline gives CDR1 MNHEY, CDR2 SVGEGT. V gave up 7 bases and J gave up 4 bases, with 13 bases separating them.

CDR3: CASSERGIGGNQPQHF. CDR3 coding DNA: TGTGCCAGCAGTGAAAGAGGTATCGGGGGGAATCAGCCCCAGCATTTT. The chain recombines TRBV6-1 with TRBJ1-5; D might be TRBD1 (5 bases). Trimming left V 2 bases short and J 4 bases short, with 15 bases between. There are 16 residues in the CDR3. Germline values: CDR1 MNHNS, CDR2 SASEGT.

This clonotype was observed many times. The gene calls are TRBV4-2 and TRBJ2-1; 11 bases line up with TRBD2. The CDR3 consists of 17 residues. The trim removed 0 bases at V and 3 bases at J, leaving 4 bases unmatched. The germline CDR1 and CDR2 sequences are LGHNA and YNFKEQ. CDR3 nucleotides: TGTGCCAGCAGCCAAGATAGACTAGCGGGGAACTACAATGAGCAGTTCTTC. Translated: CASSQDRLAGNYNEQFF.

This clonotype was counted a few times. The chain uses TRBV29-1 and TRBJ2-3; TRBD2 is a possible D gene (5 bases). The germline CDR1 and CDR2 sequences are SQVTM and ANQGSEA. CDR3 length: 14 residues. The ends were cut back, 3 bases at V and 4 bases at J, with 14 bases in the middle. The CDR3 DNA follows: TGCAGCGTTGATAGGGCGGGCCACCCAGATACGCAGTATTTT. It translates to CSVDRAGHPDTQYF.

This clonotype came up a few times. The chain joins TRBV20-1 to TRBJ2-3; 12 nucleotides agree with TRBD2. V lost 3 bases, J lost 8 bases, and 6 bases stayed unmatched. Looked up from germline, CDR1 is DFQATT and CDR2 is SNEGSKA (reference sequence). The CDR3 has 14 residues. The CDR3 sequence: CSASPTSGGVTQYF. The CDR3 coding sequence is TGCAGTGCTAGCCCGACTAGCGGGGGTGTTACGCAGTATTTT.

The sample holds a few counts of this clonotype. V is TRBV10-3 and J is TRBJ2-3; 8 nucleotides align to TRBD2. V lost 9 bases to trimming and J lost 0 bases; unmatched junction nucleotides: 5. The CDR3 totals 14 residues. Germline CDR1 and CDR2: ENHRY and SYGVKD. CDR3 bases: TGTGCCATAGCCACTAGCGGAAGCACAGATACGCAGTATTTT. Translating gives CAIATSGSTDTQYF.

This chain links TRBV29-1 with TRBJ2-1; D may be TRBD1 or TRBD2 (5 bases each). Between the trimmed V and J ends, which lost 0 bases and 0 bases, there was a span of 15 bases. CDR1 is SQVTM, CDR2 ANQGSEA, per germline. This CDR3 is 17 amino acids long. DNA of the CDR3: TGCAGCGTTGAAGATCTTCGGGACCGCCCCTCCTACAATGAGCAGTTCTTC. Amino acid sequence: CSVEDLRDRPSYNEQFF.